The next 18 T cell receptor beta chains were all read from a single sample in a study of blood T cell repertoires in COVID-19. The method was immunoSEQ multiplex PCR; TCRdb's version includes in-frame clones alone and lacks a portion of them. The sample consists of 150,000 or so clones, 75% to 90% of them appearing once. Sequencing was carried out using peripheral blood. Receptors originate from a human donor with acute or convalescent COVID-19. The donor label of this sample is uncertain.

CDR3 residues: CASSPRDRGRNGYTF. The CDR3 DNA reads TGTGCCAGCAGCCCCCGGGACAGGGGGCGGAATGGCTACACCTTC. The chain joins TRBV7-2 to TRBJ1-2; 12 bases agree with TRBD1. V lost 5 bases, J lost 6 bases, and 7 bases stayed unmatched. Germline lookup yields CDR1 SGHTA and CDR2 FQGNSA. The CDR3 totals 15 residues.

The rearrangement joins TRBV19 to TRBJ1-2; D is perhaps TRBD1 (6 bases). CDR3 length: 13 residues. CDR1 LNHDA and CDR2 SQIVND come from the germline V gene (reference sequence). Trimming pared 3 bases from V and 9 bases from J, leaving 14 bases between. The CDR3 DNA reads TGTGCCAGTAGTATTTCAGGGACACATCGCTACACCTTC. As protein: CASSISGTHRYTF.

The V gene is TRBV6-1, the J gene TRBJ1-2, with D unclear. Germline V CDR1 and CDR2: MNHNS, SASEGT. Trimming left V 6 bases short and J 8 bases short, with 10 bases between. The CDR3 has 11 residues. The CDR3 coding sequence is TGTGCCAGCAGCCCTAAGTGGGGCTACACCTTC. Its translation is CASSPKWGYTF.

The genes are TRBV7-2 and TRBJ1-2; 8 bases are a match to TRBD1. Germline V gives CDR1 SGHTA, CDR2 FQGNSA. Unmatched junction bases numbered 2, after V lost 5 bases and J lost 0 bases. The CDR3 length is 14 residues. The CDR3 here is CASSTGGANYGYTF. The CDR3 DNA is TGTGCCAGCAGCACAGGGGGAGCTAACTATGGCTACACCTTC.

The V call is TRBV11-1, the J call TRBJ1-4; D might be TRBD1 (6 bases). CDR3 length: 14 amino acids. Germline-derived CDR1 and CDR2 are SGHAT and FQDESV (reference sequence). Trimming removed 5 bases from V and 5 bases from J, with 12 bases in between. CDR3 region: CASSIRQENEKLFF. In DNA form, the CDR3 reads TGTGCCAGCAGCATTCGACAGGAAAATGAAAAACTGTTTTTT.

V usage is TRBV9 and J usage is TRBJ2-4; 10 bases fit TRBD2. The CDR3 is 14 amino acids. With V trimmed by 3 bases and J by 4 bases, 1 base remained unmatched. The germline V gene has CDR1 SGDLS and CDR2 YYNGEE. CDR3 sequence reads: CASSEGLAKNIQYF. The DNA of the CDR3 is TGTGCCAGCAGCGAGGGACTAGCGAAAAACATTCAGTACTTC.

The rearrangement links TRBV16 to TRBJ1-5; D might be TRBD1 (6 bases). Trimming shortened V by 2 bases and J by 4 bases, and 6 bases separated the two germline ends. The CDR3 has 13 amino acids. Per the germline V gene, CDR1 is KGHSY and CDR2 is FQNENV. The CDR3: CASSQQGNQPQHF. CDR3 DNA: TGTGCCAGCAGCCAACAGGGGAATCAGCCCCAGCATTTT.

Only one count was recorded for this clone. The rearrangement links TRBV11-3 to TRBJ1-6; D remains ambiguous. Germline V gene sequence: CDR1 SGHNT, CDR2 YENEEA. Between the trimmed V and J ends, which lost 5 bases and 9 bases, there was a span of 11 bases. The CDR3 runs 13 residues. CDR3 in DNA: TGTGCCAGCAGCGGCGGATTGGGTTCACCCCTCCACTTT. Protein: CASSGGLGSPLHF.

The chain combines TRBV30 with TRBJ1-5; weak D call: TRBD1 (6 bases). This CDR3 contains 15 residues. Per germline, CDR1 GTSNPN and CDR2 SVGIG (reference sequence). V dropped 2 bases and J dropped 4 bases, with 15 bases sitting between them. DNA for the CDR3: TGTGCCTGGAGTTCCGGACAGTCCCAGAATCAGCCCCAGCATTTT. Encoded protein: CAWSSGQSQNQPQHF.

The chain uses TRBV7-7 and TRBJ2-5; D is unclear. The CDR3 runs to 15 residues. Germline V gives CDR1 SSHAT, CDR2 FNYEAQ (reference sequence). The V and J ends lost 1 base and 1 base respectively, with 10 bases between them. The CDR3: CASSLGAVPQETQYF. In DNA, the CDR3 is TGTGCCAGCAGCTTAGGGGCCGTCCCCCAAGAGACCCAGTACTTC.

The genes are TRBV11-2 and TRBJ1-1; D ambiguous. In germline, CDR1 is SGHAT, CDR2 FQNNGV. Trimming stripped 5 bases from V and 5 bases from J, with 12 bases between. The length of the CDR3 is 13 residues. The CDR3 DNA is TGTGCCAGCAGCCCCCGCCGGGTAACTGAAGCTTTCTTT. It codes for CASSPRRVTEAFF.

The chain recombines TRBV5-1 with TRBJ1-1, with D possibly TRBD1 on 5 matching bases. V was cut by 1 base and J by 7 bases, with 11 bases left in between. This CDR3 is built from 13 residues. Per germline, CDR1 SGHRS and CDR2 YFSETQ. The CDR3 spells CASSLSWGGEAFF. CDR3 nucleotide sequence: TGCGCCAGCAGCTTGAGTTGGGGGGGTGAAGCTTTCTTT.

CDR3 coding DNA: TGTGCCAGCAGCTCCCGAGGTGGGAGAAGCGCTTTTTATGGAGGGGAGACCCAGTACTTC. Its protein is CASSSRGGRSAFYGGETQYF. The rearrangement uses TRBV9 and TRBJ2-5; D may be TRBD2 (6 bases). The CDR3 loop spans 20 amino acids. Trimming left V 4 bases short and J 5 bases short, with 33 bases between. Germline V lookup: CDR1 SGDLS, CDR2 YYNGEE.

A word on this clone: The limits of the CDR3 on the DNA are not certain, so only TCRdb's listed CDR3 is given. The V call is TRBV12-3 or TRBV12-4, the J call TRBJ1-6; the D call TRBD1 from the table was never checked on the DNA. Including both end residues, the CDR3 is 13 amino acids long. The chain's CDR3 is CASSSSSGSPLHF.

Only one count was recorded for this clone. The sample holds other DNA sequences that translate to the same CDR3. The rearrangement links TRBV18 to TRBJ2-5; TRBD2 matches at 10 bases. V gave up 1 base and J gave up 2 bases; unmatched junction bases: 7. The CDR3 loop spans 17 amino acids. CDR1 is KGHSH and CDR2 is LQKENI in the germline V gene. CDR3 coding DNA: TGTGCCAGCTCACCACGGACAAGAGCGGGGGGGCAAGAGACCCAGTACTTC. Amino acid sequence: CASSPRTRAGGQETQYF.

The CDR3 region has the DNA TGTGCCAGCAGTACACAGGAGTATAATTCACCCCTCCACTTT. It yields the protein CASSTQEYNSPLHF. The V gene is TRBV2, the J gene TRBJ1-6; perhaps TRBD1 as D (5 bases). This CDR3 is 14 amino acids long. The V end was cut by 5 bases, the J end by 4 bases, with 9 bases between. Germline V lookup: CDR1 SNHLY, CDR2 FYNNEI.

The J gene is TRBJ2-3, the V gene TRBV11-2, with D hard to call. Trimming took off 0 bases at V and 5 bases at J, with 12 bases between the two ends. The germline CDR1 and CDR2 sequences are SGHAT and FQNNGV. The CDR3 contains 15 residues. CDR3 DNA: TGTGCCAGCAGCTTAGATTCGGTATCGGGAGATACGCAGTATTTT. This encodes CASSLDSVSGDTQYF.

This chain joins TRBV7-2 and TRBJ1-2, with TRBD1 matching over 10 bases. This CDR3 contains 14 residues. CDR1 SGHTA and CDR2 FQGNSA come from the germline V gene. V lost 5 bases, J lost 6 bases, and 6 bases stayed unmatched. CDR3 amino acids: CASSPRQGADGYTF. In nucleotides, the CDR3 is TGTGCCAGCAGCCCCCGACAGGGGGCGGATGGCTACACCTTC.